This T cell receptor (beta chain) came from a study of blood T cell repertoires in COVID-19. At the level of the study: Sites in the United States, Italy and Spain provided acute and convalescent COVID-19 samples. T cells, B-cell-depleted T cells, or PBMCs provided the cDNA or gDNA that served as material.

This CDR3 spans 15 amino acids. In germline, CDR1 is ENHRY, CDR2 SYGVKD. V was shortened by 10 bases and J by 1 base, with 19 bases between the two germline ends. In the original processing: Amplification with reference gene primers provided the estimates of nucleated cell counts. The protocol was immunoSEQ multiplex PCR, while the TCRdb copy is restricted to in-frame clones and leaves out a portion. That table is the source of V, J and clone size, and D and trimming were worked out from the DNA. The table shows about 97,000 clones, with about 87% occurring only once. This chain links TRBV10-3 with TRBJ1-2, with a weak D call TRBD1 (6 bases). This sequence was found in a human donor in a cohort sampled during active COVID-19. Specimen: peripheral blood. The CDR3 sequence: CATQHSGVYNYGYTF. For the CDR3, the DNA is TGTGCCACCCAACATTCAGGGGTTTATAACTATGGCTACACCTTC.